This entry is about one T cell receptor (beta chain). Original handling: Amplified reference gene primers provided the basis for estimating nucleated cell counts. The assay was immunoSEQ multiplex PCR, and TCRdb's table has in-frame clones only and misses some. V and J calls and clone size are as listed in that table; D and trimming were resolved from the DNA. The table has roughly 290,000 clones, 70% to 90% seen once. The CDR3 is made up of 13 amino acids. Germline lookup yields CDR1 ENHRY and CDR2 SYGVKD. V lost 0 bases to trimming and J lost 5 bases; unmatched junction nucleotides: 1. This sample stems from a study of blood T cell repertoires in COVID-19. About the research overall: The cDNA or gDNA used as material had been derived from T cells, B-cell-depleted T cells, or PBMCs.

The sequence was collected from a woman aged 45-60 years who had recovered from COVID-19. This chain joins TRBV10-3 and TRBJ2-7, with 7 bases that match TRBD1. Specimen: peripheral blood. The CDR3 protein is CAISESRGHEQYF. The CDR3 DNA follows: TGTGCCATCAGTGAGTCGAGGGGGCACGAGCAGTACTTC.